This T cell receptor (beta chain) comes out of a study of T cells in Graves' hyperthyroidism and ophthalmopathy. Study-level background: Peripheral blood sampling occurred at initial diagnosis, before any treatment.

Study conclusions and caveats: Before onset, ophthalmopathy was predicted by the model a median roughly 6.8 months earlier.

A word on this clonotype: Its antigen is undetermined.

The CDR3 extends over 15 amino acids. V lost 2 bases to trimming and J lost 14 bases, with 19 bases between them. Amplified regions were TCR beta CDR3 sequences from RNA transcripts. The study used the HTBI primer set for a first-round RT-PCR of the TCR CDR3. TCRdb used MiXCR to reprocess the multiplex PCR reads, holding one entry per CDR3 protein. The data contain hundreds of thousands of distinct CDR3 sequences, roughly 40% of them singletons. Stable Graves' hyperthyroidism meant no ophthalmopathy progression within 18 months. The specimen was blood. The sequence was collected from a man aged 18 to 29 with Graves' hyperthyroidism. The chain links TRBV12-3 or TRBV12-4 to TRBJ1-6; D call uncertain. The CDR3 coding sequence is TGTGCCAGCAGTTTAAGTGTTTCGCGAGATTGGTCCCTCCACTTT. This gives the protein CASSLSVSRDWSLHF.